Presented here are 24 T cell receptor beta chains from one specimen sequenced in a study of metastatic and nonmetastatic thyroid tumors. No treatment had been given to any patient before thyroid surgery. TCRdb re-analyzed the PCR reads using MiXCR. The sample records roughly 41,000 clones, around 17% being singletons. Sequencing was performed on blood. These receptors were taken from a female donor with papillary thyroid cancer or a benign thyroid nodule (not recorded which). Some clones in this sample may be carry-over from other donors' samples.

Many counts were recorded for this clone. The genes are TRBV18 and TRBJ2-2, with a possible D match to TRBD2 (6 bases). V lost 7 bases to trimming and J lost 2 bases, with 11 bases between them. This CDR3 contains 14 residues. Looked up from germline, CDR1 is KGHSH and CDR2 is LQKENI. For the CDR3, the DNA is TGTGCCAGCTTTAACGGGGGAAACACCGGGGAGCTGTTTTTT. This encodes CASFNGGNTGELFF.

A few counts support this clone. Germline and junction disagree at one end, which may indicate a read error. The CDR3 here is CASSLELLGTDTHYF. The CDR3 DNA reads as TGTGCCAGCAGTTTAGAGTTGTTAGGCACAGATACGCATTATTTT. The chain uses TRBV27 and TRBJ2-3; no firm D call. The CDR3 is made up of 15 amino acids. From germline, CDR1 is MNHEY and CDR2 SMNVEV (reference sequence).

This chain uses TRBV18 with TRBJ2-7; D unresolved. Germline assignment: CDR1 KGHSH and CDR2 LQKENI. The CDR3 covers 13 residues. V lost 4 bases, J lost 3 bases, and 10 bases lay in between. The CDR3 reads CASSHPSYYEQYF. CDR3 nucleotides: TGTGCCAGCTCACACCCCTCCTACTACGAGCAGTACTTC.

This clone occurred many times. The J gene is TRBJ2-1, the V gene TRBV10-1, with a possible D match to TRBD2 (6 bases). Germline V gene lookup returns CDR1 WNHNN and CDR2 SYGVQD (reference sequence). V dropped 6 bases and J dropped 8 bases, with 20 bases sitting between them. This CDR3 spans 15 amino acids. The CDR3 spells CASSPGTSPVDEQFF. DNA of the CDR3: TGCGCCAGCAGCCCTGGAACTAGCCCGGTCGATGAGCAGTTCTTC.

This clone was recorded many times. This chain uses TRBV28 with TRBJ2-1; the D gene is possibly TRBD2 (6 bases). Germline assignment: CDR1 MDHEN and CDR2 SYDVKM. The V end was cut by 11 bases, the J end by 2 bases, with 16 bases between. There are 14 residues in the CDR3. The CDR3 sequence: CASDGGVTYNEQFF. The CDR3 DNA is TGTGCCTCGGACGGGGGAGTGACCTACAATGAGCAGTTCTTC. Full variable domain (rest looked up from reference TRBV28 and TRBJ2-1): DVKVTQSSRYLVKRTGEKVFLECVQDMDHENMFWYRQDPGLGLRLIYFSYDVKMKEKGDIPEGYSVSREKKERFSLILESASTNQTSMYLCASDGGVTYNEQFFGPGTRLTVL.

This clone is medium-sized within its sample. The chain carries TRBV30 and TRBJ1-2, with D possibly matching TRBD1 (6 bases). Trimming took off 4 bases at V and 0 bases at J, with 12 bases between the two ends. The CDR3 runs to 14 residues. Germline lookup yields CDR1 GTSNPN and CDR2 SVGIG (reference sequence). CDR3 protein: CAWTRGETNYGYTF. The CDR3 DNA is TGTGCCTGGACGAGGGGGGAGACTAACTATGGCTACACCTTC.

The table lists this clone with a few counts. At one end the junction does not follow the germline gene, possibly because of a read error. CDR3 bases: TGTGCCAGCAGCCGTCCCGTGACAGGGGGTGTCACTGAAGCCTTCTTT. Protein product: CASSRPVTGGVTEAFF. V gene TRBV6-1 combines with J gene TRBJ1-1; 9 nucleotides line up with TRBD1. Germline assignment: CDR1 MNHNS and CDR2 SASEGT. There are 16 residues in the CDR3.

In its sample, this clone was seen many times. The chain has TRBV18 and TRBJ2-7, with D tentatively TRBD2 (5 bases). From germline, CDR1 is KGHSH and CDR2 LQKENI. V shed 3 bases and J shed 1 base, with 16 bases lying between them. This CDR3 is built from 16 residues. CDR3: CASSPTTLVLSYEQYF. CDR3 DNA sequence: TGTGCCAGCTCACCGACTACACTAGTCCTATCCTACGAGCAGTACTTC.

In this sample, this clone turned up a few times. V gene TRBV27 combines with J gene TRBJ1-1; tentatively, D is TRBD1 (6 bases). The V and J ends lost 1 base and 7 bases respectively, with 22 bases between them. The CDR3 consists of 17 residues. The germline V gene encodes CDR1 MNHEY and CDR2 SMNVEV (reference sequence). The CDR3 nucleotides read TGTGCCAGCAGTTTATACTCTACGGGACACCGAGGGAATGAAGCTTTCTTT. It codes for CASSLYSTGHRGNEAFF.

This clone was seen at least ten times. The chain uses TRBV5-4 and TRBJ2-7; D possibly corresponds to TRBD2 (5 bases). Germline loops: CDR1 SGHNT, CDR2 YYREEE (reference sequence). The CDR3 runs to 13 residues. V lost 4 bases and J 6 bases, leaving 14 bases between the germline ends. For the CDR3, the DNA is TGTGCCAGCAGCCCTATTCGAGGGTCCGAGCAGTACTTC. This codes for CASSPIRGSEQYF.

The chain employs TRBV20-1 and TRBJ1-2; D is uncertain. From germline, CDR1 is DFQATT and CDR2 SNEGSKA (reference sequence). This CDR3 comprises 13 residues. The V gene lost 0 bases and the J gene lost 4 bases, with 9 bases spanning the gap. The CDR3 DNA follows: TGCAGTGCTAGAGATTCAAGTTCCTATGGCTACACCTTC. Protein sequence: CSARDSSSYGYTF.

This clone was seen at least ten times. V gene TRBV12-3 or TRBV12-4 combines with J gene TRBJ1-2; D is unresolved. This CDR3 is built from 11 residues. V shed 3 bases and J shed 5 bases, with 4 bases lying between them. The CDR3 reads CASSFGYGYTF. CDR3 DNA sequence: TGTGCCAGCAGTTTTGGGTATGGCTACACCTTC.

The rearrangement links TRBV11-2 to TRBJ1-5; D gene ambiguous. This CDR3 contains 13 residues. Trimming took off 1 base at V and 16 bases at J, with 17 bases between the two ends. CDR1 SGHAT and CDR2 FQNNGV come from the germline V gene. CDR3 sequence reads: CASSLGLNQLHHF. The CDR3 nucleotides read TGTGCCAGCAGCTTAGGACTCAATCAGCTCCATCATTTT.

This clone was counted at least ten times. The chain links TRBV7-2 to TRBJ1-1, with 9 positions matching TRBD1. V lost 5 bases to trimming and J lost 11 bases; unmatched junction nucleotides: 12. The CDR3 runs to 14 residues. Germline V gene data show CDR1 as SGHTA and CDR2 as FQGNSA. CDR3: CASSPANRGRGAFF. In nucleotides, the CDR3 is TGTGCCAGCAGCCCAGCTAACAGGGGGCGGGGGGCTTTCTTT. Full variable domain (outside the CDR3, taken from reference TRBV7-2 and TRBJ1-1): GAGVSQSPSNKVTEKGKDVELRCDPISGHTALYWYRQSLGQGLEFLIYFQGNSAPDKSGLPSDRFSAERTGGSVSTLTIQRTQQEDSAVYLCASSPANRGRGAFFGQGTRLTVV.

This clone occurred many times. The rearrangement uses TRBV10-3 and TRBJ2-5; D may be TRBD1 (6 bases). In germline, CDR1 is ENHRY, CDR2 SYGVKD. The ends were cut back, 2 bases at V and 5 bases at J, with 6 bases in the middle. The CDR3 runs 12 residues. The CDR3: CAISERGETQYF. The CDR3 nucleotides read TGTGCCATCAGTGAGAGGGGGGAGACCCAGTACTTC.

The rearrangement uses TRBV2 and TRBJ2-2; D not resolved. CDR1 and CDR2 from the germline V gene are SNHLY and FYNNEI. The CDR3 is 16 amino acids. V dropped 6 bases and J dropped 6 bases, with 20 bases sitting between them. DNA for the CDR3: TGTGCCAGCAGCGTAGACCAAGTAACTACCCCCGGGGAGCTGTTTTTT. Amino acids: CASSVDQVTTPGELFF.

This clone was picked up many times. The J gene is TRBJ2-7, the V gene TRBV2; a weak D match, TRBD2 (5 bases). Trimming stripped 6 bases from V and 0 bases from J, with 15 bases between. The germline V gene has CDR1 SNHLY and CDR2 FYNNEI. The CDR3 extends over 15 amino acids. In nucleotides, the CDR3 is TGTGCCAGCAGAGAATACCTCCGGGACTCCTACGAGCAGTACTTC. It encodes CASREYLRDSYEQYF.

This clone appeared many times. CDR3 amino acids: CASSLVMTRRGTEAFF. For the CDR3, the DNA is TGTGCCAGCAGCTTAGTAATGACTCGGAGGGGCACTGAAGCTTTCTTT. V is TRBV11-1 and J is TRBJ1-1, with a tentative D call TRBD1 (5 bases). In germline, CDR1 is SGHAT, CDR2 FQDESV (reference sequence). CDR3 length equals 16 residues. The ends were cut back, 1 base at V and 4 bases at J, with 16 bases in the middle.

Many counts were recorded for this clone. The chain recombines TRBV2 with TRBJ2-4, with D perhaps being TRBD1 or TRBD2 (5 bases each). V gave up 7 bases and J gave up 3 bases, with 16 bases separating them. The CDR3 sequence is 15 residues long. Germline CDR1 SNHLY, CDR2 FYNNEI. CDR3 in DNA: TGTGCCAGCAACGGCCGGGGCAGGGACAAAAACATTCAGTACTTC. This gives the protein CASNGRGRDKNIQYF. The variable domain in full, with the rest retrieved from reference TRBV2 and TRBJ2-4, is EPEVTQTPSHQVTQMGQEVILRCVPISNHLYFYWYRQILGQKVEFLVSFYNNEISEKSEIFDDQFSVERPDGSNFTLKIRSTKLEDSAMYFCASNGRGRDKNIQYFGAGTRLSVL.

This clone has a count of ten or more. The V and J genes are TRBV7-6 and TRBJ2-2; D may be TRBD1 (5 bases). This CDR3 has 13 residues. The V end was cut by 6 bases, the J end by 6 bases, with 11 bases between. CDR1 is SGHVS and CDR2 is FNYEAQ in the germline V gene. The CDR3 region is CASRDSPAGELFF. CDR3 bases: TGTGCCAGCAGAGACAGCCCCGCCGGGGAGCTGTTTTTT.

V and J are TRBV6-2 or TRBV6-3 and TRBJ1-5; D is unresolved. CDR1 MNHEY and CDR2 SVGEGT come from the germline V gene. V lost 3 bases to trimming and J lost 4 bases, with 28 bases between them. CDR3 length equals 20 residues. The CDR3 is CASSYKRKILGIGPNQPQHF. As DNA, the CDR3 is TGTGCCAGCAGTTATAAAAGGAAGATACTCGGGATTGGGCCAAATCAGCCCCAGCATTTT.

The chain joins TRBV3-1 to TRBJ2-7; the D gene could be TRBD1 or TRBD2 (5 bases each). The germline V and J ends were trimmed by 5 bases and 4 bases, with 6 bases remaining between them. Germline V lookup: CDR1 LGHDT, CDR2 YNNKEL (reference sequence). This CDR3 spans 11 amino acids. The CDR3 DNA follows: TGTGCCAGCAGCGGGGGTTACGAGCAGTACTTC. This translates into CASSGGYEQYF.

This clone was observed a handful of times. CDR3 protein: CSARVKDSWQPQHF. The CDR3 DNA is TGCAGTGCTAGAGTGAAGGACTCGTGGCAGCCCCAGCATTTT. V and J are TRBV20-1 and TRBJ1-5; unclear D gene. V lost 1 base and J lost 7, with 14 bases in between. Germline-derived CDR1 and CDR2 are DFQATT and SNEGSKA (reference sequence). The CDR3 covers 14 residues.

A word on this clone: The junction and the germline gene differ at one end; a read error may be behind it. This chain joins TRBV5-1 and TRBJ2-7; D is possibly TRBD2 (6 bases). The length of the CDR3 is 14 residues. Germline lookup yields CDR1 SGHRS and CDR2 YFSETQ. CDR3 in DNA: TGCGCCGGCAGTAGCGGTCTCCTCTCTACCGAGCAGTACTTC. It codes for CAGSSGLLSTEQYF.